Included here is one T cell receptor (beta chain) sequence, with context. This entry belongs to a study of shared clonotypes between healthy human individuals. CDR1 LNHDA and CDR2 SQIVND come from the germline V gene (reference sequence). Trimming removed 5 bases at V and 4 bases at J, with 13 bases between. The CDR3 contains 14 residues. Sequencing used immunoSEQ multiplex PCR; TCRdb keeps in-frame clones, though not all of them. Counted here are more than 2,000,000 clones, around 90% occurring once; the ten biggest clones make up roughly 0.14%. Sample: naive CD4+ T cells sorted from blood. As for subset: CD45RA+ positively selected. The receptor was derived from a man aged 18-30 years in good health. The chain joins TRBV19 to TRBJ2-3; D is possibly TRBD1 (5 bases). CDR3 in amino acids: CASSRPGQADTQYF. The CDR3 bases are TGTGCCAGTAGTCGGCCAGGGCAAGCAGATACGCAGTATTTT.